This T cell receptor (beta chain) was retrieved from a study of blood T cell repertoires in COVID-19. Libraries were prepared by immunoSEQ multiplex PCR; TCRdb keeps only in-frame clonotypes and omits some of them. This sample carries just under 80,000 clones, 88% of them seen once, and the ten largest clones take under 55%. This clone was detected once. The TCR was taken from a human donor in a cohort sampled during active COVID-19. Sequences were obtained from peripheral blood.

CDR3 coding DNA: TGTGCCAGCAGCGTTGGGACTAGCGGGGGAGCTAGGGATACGCAGTATTTT. The encoded protein is CASSVGTSGGARDTQYF. The chain carries TRBV9 and TRBJ2-3, with TRBD2 matching over 14 bases. Germline V gene data show CDR1 as SGDLS and CDR2 as YYNGEE. CDR3 length: 17 amino acids. With V trimmed by 2 bases and J by 6 bases, 8 bases remained unmatched.